This T cell receptor (beta chain) was recorded in a study of beta chain features in type 1 diabetes. CDR1 and CDR2 from the germline V gene are SEHNR and FQNEAQ (reference sequence). This CDR3 spans 14 amino acids. With 5 bases clipped from V and 4 bases from J, the junction kept 6 bases outside the gene matches. This clone turned up a few times. What it binds is not known. Expressed TCRB transcripts were sequenced because the entire RNA isolate underwent reverse transcription. Method: immunoSEQ multiplex PCR; TCRdb's copy keeps in-frame clones and lacks some. The sample includes more than 300,000 clones, about a tenth of them seen just once. Overall study results and limits: Moderate but significant shortening of TCRB CDR3s was recorded in all four CD4+ subsets from Type 1 diabetes patients.

There was one heparinised blood draw per donor, averaging about 120 mL. The chain has TRBV7-9 and TRBJ1-2; TRBD1 matches at 8 bases. The sequenced material came from central memory CD4+ T cells from blood. This receptor was identified in a man aged 25-45 years with type 1 diabetes. The CDR3, as DNA: TGTGCCAGCAGCCTACAGGGGGTTGGCTATGGCTACACCTTC. Its translation: CASSLQGVGYGYTF.